Listed below are T cell receptor beta chains from one sample, sequenced in a study of sequential checkpoint blockade in melanoma. The assay was immunoSEQ multiplex PCR, and TCRdb's table has in-frame clones only and misses some. The sample records 15,000 to 20,000 clones, about 70% being singletons. The sample in question was CD8+ T cells sorted from blood (inferred from file names), obtained from a patient given nivolumab and ipilimumab in sequence. The receptor set was obtained from a human donor with melanoma. Both conserved end residues are part of each CDR3. D genes are given only for firm matches. Clone sizes are given selectively: once, few, many, or a class where the clone is expanded.

clone size	D gene	J gene	V gene	CDR3 protein	CDR3 DNA
-	-	TRBJ2-1	TRBV4-1	CASSLGPGNREKYNEQFF	TGCGCCAGCAGCCTGGGGCCAGGAAACCGAGAAAAGTACAATGAGCAGTTCTTC
few	-	TRBJ2-7	TRBV11-2	CASSPLDSYEQYF	TGTGCCAGCAGCCCCCTGGACAGTTACGAGCAGTACTTC
-	TRBD1	TRBJ2-1	TRBV11-3	CASSLGAGTGGSYNEQFF	TGTGCCAGCAGCTTAGGCGCCGGGACAGGGGGGTCCTACAATGAGCAGTTCTTC
-	-	TRBJ2-7	TRBV6-6	CASSLTGDEQYF	TGTGCCAGCAGTCTCACCGGGGACGAGCAGTACTTC
-	-	TRBJ2-5	TRBV6-5	CASSYTEFQETQYF	TGTGCCAGCAGCTATACAGAGTTCCAAGAGACCCAGTACTTC
few	-	TRBJ2-7	TRBV27	CASTQGAAQSYEQYF	TGTGCCAGCACTCAAGGAGCGGCTCAATCCTACGAGCAGTACTTC
few	TRBD2	TRBJ2-7	TRBV4-2	CASSLGGGYEQYF	TGTGCCAGCAGCTTGGGGGGAGGGTACGAGCAGTACTTC
-	-	TRBJ2-7	TRBV7-5	CARSLMRGSSYEQYF	TGTGCCAGAAGCTTAATGCGGGGTAGCTCCTACGAGCAGTACTTC
few	-	TRBJ2-7	TRBV28	CASSFGRVEEQYF	TGTGCCAGCAGTTTCGGCAGGGTGGAAGAGCAGTACTTC
-	-	TRBJ2-3	TRBV19	CASSSRTLSASTDTQYF	TGTGCCAGTAGTAGCCGGACACTCAGCGCGAGCACAGATACGCAGTATTTT
-	TRBD1	TRBJ2-7	TRBV7-6	CASSFGTESSYEQYF	TGTGCCAGCAGCTTCGGGACAGAGAGCTCCTACGAGCAGTACTTC
-	-	TRBJ2-2	TRBV10-2	CASSEGSDYTGELFF	TGCGCCAGCAGTGAAGGGTCGGACTACACCGGGGAGCTGTTTTTT
once	TRBD1	TRBJ2-3	TRBV5-4	CASSLGQGAVEDTQYF	TGTGCCAGCAGCTTGGGGCAGGGGGCGGTCGAAGATACGCAGTATTTT
-	-	TRBJ2-1	TRBV19	CASSTRSSYEQFF	TGTGCCAGTAGTACTCGTAGCTCCTATGAGCAGTTCTTC